Given below is one TCR beta chain in context. Its antigen is currently unknown. This sample was included in a study of T cell responses to AZD1222 COVID-19 vaccine. General study points: Repertoire samples came only from after the peak T cell response. Across the whole spike, CD4 TCRs peaked at regions 160-218 and 743-854. Donors were largely white British and mainly female; clonal diversity was possibly underestimated.

The assay was immunoSEQ multiplex PCR, and TCRdb's table has in-frame clones only and misses some. Among 95,000 to 150,000 clones listed, 80% to 95% were seen once. The CDR3 consists of 13 residues. V was shortened by 2 bases and J by 8 bases, with 10 bases between the two germline ends. Germline loops: CDR1 MNHNY, CDR2 SVGAGI (reference sequence). Source: peripheral blood, taken 28 days after the second dose of the MenACWY control vaccine. V gene TRBV6-6 combines with J gene TRBJ1-5, with unresolved D. This sequence was found in an adult who received the MenACWY meningococcal vaccine as a control. For the CDR3, the DNA is TGTGCCAGCAGTTACCCAGGCTCTGAGCCCCAGCATTTT. Residues: CASSYPGSEPQHF.